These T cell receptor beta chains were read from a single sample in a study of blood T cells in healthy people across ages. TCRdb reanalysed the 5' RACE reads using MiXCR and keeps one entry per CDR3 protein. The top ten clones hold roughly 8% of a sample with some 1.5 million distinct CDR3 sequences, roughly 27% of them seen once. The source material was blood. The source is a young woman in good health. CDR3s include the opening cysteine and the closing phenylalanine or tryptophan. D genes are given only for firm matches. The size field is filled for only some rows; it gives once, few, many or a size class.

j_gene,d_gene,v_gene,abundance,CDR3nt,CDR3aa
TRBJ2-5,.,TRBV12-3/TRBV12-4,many,TGTGCCAGCAGTTCCTGGGGGAGCCATCAAGAGACCCAGTACTTC,CASSSWGSHQETQYF
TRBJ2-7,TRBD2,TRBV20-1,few,TGCAGTGCTAGAGCACTAGCGTATTCCTACGAGCAGTACTTC,CSARALAYSYEQYF
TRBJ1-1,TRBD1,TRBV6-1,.,TGTGCCAGCAGCCCAGGGACAGCCTACATGAACACTGAAGCTTTCTTT,CASSPGTAYMNTEAFF
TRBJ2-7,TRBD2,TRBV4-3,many,TGCGCCAGCAGCCAAGTGGAGGGGGTGGTAGCGGGGGGTTCCTACGAGCAGTACTTC,CASSQVEGVVAGGSYEQYF
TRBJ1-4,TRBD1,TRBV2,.,TGTGTCAGCAGCGGCACAGGGGCAAGAAATGAAAAACTGTTTTTT,CVSSGTGARNEKLFF
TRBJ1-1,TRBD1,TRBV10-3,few,TGTGCCATCAGTGGGGACAGCCACACTGAAGCTTTCTTT,CAISGDSHTEAFF
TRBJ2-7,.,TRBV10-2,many,TGCGCCAGCAGCAGTATGGGGGTCTCCTACGAGCAGTACTTC,CASSSMGVSYEQYF
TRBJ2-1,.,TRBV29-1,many,TGCAGCGTTTCCCGGTACAATGAGCAGTTCTTC,CSVSRYNEQFF
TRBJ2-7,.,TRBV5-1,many,TGTGCCAGCAGTTTGGAGGACTCCTACGAGCAGTACTTC,CASSLEDSYEQYF
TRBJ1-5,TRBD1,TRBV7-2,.,TGTGCCAGCAGCGCTACGGTGGCAGGGGGCCCCCTCTATAGCAATCAGCCCCAGCATTTT,CASSATVAGGPLYSNQPQHF
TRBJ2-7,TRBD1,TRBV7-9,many,TGTGCCAGCAGCTTCGTAGGACAGGGTTCCTACGAGCAGTACTTC,CASSFVGQGSYEQYF
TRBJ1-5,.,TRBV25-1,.,TGTGCCAGCAGGGAGGCTGGGGAGGGTCAGCCCCAGCATTTT,CASREAGEGQPQHF
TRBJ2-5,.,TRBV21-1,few,TGTGCCAGCAGCGCCTCAGGGGGACTCACCCAAGAGACCCAGTACTTC,CASSASGGLTQETQYF
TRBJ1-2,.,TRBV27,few,TGTGCCAGCAGGGGGACGGTTAACTATGGCTACACCTTC,CASRGTVNYGYTF
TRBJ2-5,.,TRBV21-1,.,TGTGCCAGCAGCAGGGGCACCCCAGGGGAGACCCAGTACTTC,CASSRGTPGETQYF
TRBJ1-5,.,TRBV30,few,TGTGCCTGGAGTGGCGGGACGGGCAATCAGCCCCAGCATTTT,CAWSGGTGNQPQHF
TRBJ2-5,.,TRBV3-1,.,TGTGCCAGCAGACCCGCCAGAGGGGACGCCCAAGAGACCCAGTACTTC,CASRPARGDAQETQYF